This paragraph covers one T cell receptor (beta chain) sequence. This specimen comes from a study of shared clonotypes between healthy human individuals. The overall study: CD4 naive and memory got three plates each, CD8 naive two, CD8 memory one.

Original methodology: ImmunoSEQ gave junction-only sequences without quality scores, so filtering differed. TCRdb's table, derived via immunoSEQ multiplex PCR, lists solely in-frame clones and lacks some. For V, J and clone size, that table is used; D and trimming come from the DNA. Of some 900,000 clones listed, 60% to 85% are singletons. Caucasian adults residing in Nashville, Tennessee made up all the donors. Looked up from germline, CDR1 is SGHTA and CDR2 is FQGNSA. The V and J ends lost 5 bases and 3 bases, in that order; junction bases with no gene match: 3. This CDR3 spans 14 amino acids. This TCR derives from a man aged 18 to 35 in good health. Sequencing used memory CD4+ T cells sorted from blood. Subset given: CD45RA-negative fraction. This chain links TRBV7-2 with TRBJ2-2; TRBD2 aligns across 7 bases. In DNA, the CDR3 is TGTGCCAGCAGCCCACGGGGGGACACCGGGGAGCTGTTTTTT. Protein product: CASSPRGDTGELFF.